Listed below are T cell receptor beta chains from one sample, sequenced in a study of T cell repertoires in cytomegalovirus infection. TCRdb reanalysed the reads using MiXCR and keeps one entry per CDR3 protein. The sample includes roughly 990,000 distinct CDR3 sequences, less than 40% seen only once; the top ten take around 15%. Their recognized antigens are unknown. This specimen consisted of cultured CD8+ T cells from PBMCs, obtained from culture after CMV antigen stimulation. These receptor sequences come from a human donor in good health (CMV status not recorded). Some clones in this sample may be carry-over from other donors' samples. The CDR3 runs from the conserved cysteine through the conserved F or W. A D gene is named only where the DNA matches it firmly. Not every row has a clone size; where given, it reads once, few, many or a size class.

V gene,D gene,clone size,J gene,CDR3 DNA,CDR3 protein
TRBV12-3/TRBV12-4,NA,NA,TRBJ2-7,TGTGCCAGCAGTTTGGCAGGCCGATTTGCCTACGAGCAGTACTTC,CASSLAGRFAYEQYF
TRBV15,NA,NA,TRBJ2-1,TGTGCCACCAGCAGAGATATGAGCTCCTACAATGAGCAGTTCTTC,CATSRDMSSYNEQFF
TRBV20-1,TRBD1,NA,TRBJ1-1,TGCAGTGCTAGAGCCCAGGGGGCCCCTGAAGCTTTCTTT,CSARAQGAPEAFF
TRBV27,TRBD2,few,TRBJ2-1,TGTGCCAGCAGTCCGCTAACAGCGGGGGGGTACAATGAGCAGTTCTTC,CASSPLTAGGYNEQFF
TRBV7-6,TRBD1,many,TRBJ2-2,TGTGCCAGCAGCGAAACGGACAGGGGAACCACCGGGAAGCTGTTTTTT,CASSETDRGTTGKLFF
TRBV12-3/TRBV12-4,NA,NA,TRBJ2-6,TGTGCCAGCAGTTTGAGTCAGAGGAGTCCCGGGGCCAACGTCCTGACTTTC,CASSLSQRSPGANVLTF
TRBV5-6,NA,NA,TRBJ2-7,TGTGCCAGCAGCCCAACTGACTGGGGGTCCTACGAGCAGTACTTC,CASSPTDWGSYEQYF
TRBV7-6,NA,NA,TRBJ2-5,TGTGCCAGCAGCTTAGAGGCTGGGGCGGTTGGACATCAAGAGACCCAGTACTTC,CASSLEAGAVGHQETQYF
TRBV20-1,NA,once,TRBJ1-1,TGCAGTGCTAGTAAGGGGGGGAGTGGCGCTGAAGCTTTCTTT,CSASKGGSGAEAFF
TRBV11-2,TRBD2,NA,TRBJ2-3,TGTGTCAGCAGCTTTGCGGGGGGGCATTCTAGCACAGATACGCAGTATTTT,CVSSFAGGHSSTDTQYF
TRBV12-5,NA,NA,TRBJ1-1,TGTGCTAGTGGTTTCACCCCGGAGCCCGCGGCACTTGAAGCTTTCTTT,CASGFTPEPAALEAFF
TRBV19,TRBD1,many,TRBJ2-7,TGTGCCAGTAGTGTGGGACTCACATTCACAGGGGGCGGATTTCCCTACGAGCAGTACTTC,CASSVGLTFTGGGFPYEQYF
TRBV11-1,NA,NA,TRBJ1-1,TGTGCCAGCAGCTTAGCGCGGGGGGACGAAGCTTTCTTT,CASSLARGDEAFF
TRBV2,NA,NA,TRBJ1-4,TGTGCCAGCAGTGATACAGGGACTTTGAGGGCAACTAATGAAAAACTGTTTTTT,CASSDTGTLRATNEKLFF
TRBV19,TRBD1,NA,TRBJ1-2,TGTGCCAGTATTCCACAGGGGAACTATGGCTACACCTTC,CASIPQGNYGYTF
TRBV7-8,NA,many,TRBJ1-1,TGTGCCAGCAGCCCCTACATCATGGGGAACACTGAAGCTTTCTTT,CASSPYIMGNTEAFF
TRBV27,NA,few,TRBJ1-4,TGTGCCAGCAGTCGTCCCAGAATGGGGGATGAAAAACTGTTTTTT,CASSRPRMGDEKLFF
TRBV7-9,NA,few,TRBJ2-2,TGTGCCAGCAGCCCGCCGGAGGGGGGAACCGGGGAGCTGTTTTTT,CASSPPEGGTGELFF
TRBV5-6,NA,NA,TRBJ2-5,TGTGCCAGCAGCTTGGGAGGGGGGATGGAGACCCAGTACTTC,CASSLGGGMETQYF
TRBV7-9,NA,NA,TRBJ2-3,TGTGCCAGCAGCTTAGATTCGTTATTCAGTACGCAGTATTTT,CASSLDSLFSTQYF
TRBV4-1,NA,few,TRBJ1-2,TGCGCCAGCAGCCAAGGTATAGGGGCCAACTATGGCTACACCTTC,CASSQGIGANYGYTF
TRBV5-5,NA,NA,TRBJ2-7,TGTGCCAGCAGTTTGCAGACGGGGCAGCCCTCCTACGAGCAGTACTTC,CASSLQTGQPSYEQYF
TRBV19,TRBD2,NA,TRBJ2-7,TGTGTCAGTAGCCCTGGTGGCGGGGGGCACTACGAGCAGTACTTC,CVSSPGGGGHYEQYF
TRBV6-5,NA,NA,TRBJ2-1,TGTGCCAGCAGTTCCTGGCGGACAGCTACCCCCTACAATGAGCAGTTCTTC,CASSSWRTATPYNEQFF
TRBV7-6,TRBD2,few,TRBJ2-5,TGTGCCAGCAGCTTAGAGGTAGCGGGGCTTCAAGAGACCCAGTACTTC,CASSLEVAGLQETQYF
TRBV6-5,NA,few,TRBJ1-2,TGTGCCAGCAGTTACTCGGTATCCGACCCTATGGTGGGCTATGGCTACACCTTC,CASSYSVSDPMVGYGYTF
TRBV14,TRBD1,few,TRBJ2-7,TGTGCCAGCAGCCACATCAGACAGGGCTTCTACGAGCAGTACTTC,CASSHIRQGFYEQYF
TRBV6-1,TRBD2,NA,TRBJ2-1,TGTGCCAGCACCGCGGGGGGGCCGGGGAATGAGCAGTTCTTC,CASTAGGPGNEQFF
TRBV5-3,TRBD1,NA,TRBJ1-2,TGTGCCAGCAGCTTACAGGGGAGAACCAACTATGGCTACACCTTC,CASSLQGRTNYGYTF